This entry describes one TCR beta chain. The PBMCs had their origin in around 10 ml of fresh peripheral blood. The data belong to a study of T cells in Graves' hyperthyroidism and ophthalmopathy. The investigators amplified TCR beta CDR3 regions from RNA transcripts. TCR CDR3 underwent first-round RT-PCR with the HTBI primer set. MiXCR was run by TCRdb on the multiplex PCR reads, yielding one entry per CDR3 protein. The table records some 490,000 distinct CDR3 sequences, roughly 23% of them present only once. V lost 2 bases and J lost 6; bases outside the gene matches: 4. The CDR3 length is 15 residues. Per germline, CDR1 SEHNR and CDR2 FQNEAQ (reference sequence).

Sequencing used blood. J is TRBJ2-2 and V is TRBV7-9; the match to TRBD2 covers 9 bases. This TCR was sampled from a woman aged 70-85 years with Graves' ophthalmopathy. In DNA form, the CDR3 reads TGTGCCAGCAGCTTAAGCAGCGGGGGGTCCGGGGAGCTGTTTTTT. It yields the protein CASSLSSGGSGELFF.